This T cell receptor beta chain was observed in a study of identifying expanded T cells in peripheral blood. This clone showed up just once. Healthy donors had no documented immune events, such as infections, while sampled. Germline loops: CDR1 DFQATT, CDR2 SNEGSKA (reference sequence). The V end lost 0 bases, the J end lost 6 bases, and 5 bases lay between the germline ends. CDR3 length equals 11 residues. TCRdb's table, derived via immunoSEQ multiplex PCR, lists solely in-frame clones and lacks some. The sample includes about 89,000 clones, more than 75% seen only once; the top ten take about 5.6%. What was sequenced was blood. The chain is built from TRBV20-1 and TRBJ2-5; D is unclear. This TCR came from a person aged 18 to 75 in good health. CDR3 loop: CSARDRQTQYF. Written as DNA, the CDR3 is TGCAGTGCTAGAGATCGCCAGACCCAGTACTTC.